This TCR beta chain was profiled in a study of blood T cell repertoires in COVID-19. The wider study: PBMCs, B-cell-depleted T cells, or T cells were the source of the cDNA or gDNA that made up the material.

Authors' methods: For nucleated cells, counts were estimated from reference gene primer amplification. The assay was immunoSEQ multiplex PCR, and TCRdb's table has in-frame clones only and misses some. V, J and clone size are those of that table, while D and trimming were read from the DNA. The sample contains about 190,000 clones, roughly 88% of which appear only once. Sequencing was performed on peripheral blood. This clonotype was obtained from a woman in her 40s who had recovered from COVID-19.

The DNA for the CDR3 is TGTGCCAGCAGCGCTAGGGACAGAGACACCGGGGAGCTGTTTTTT. It yields the protein CASSARDRDTGELFF. The chain carries TRBV9 and TRBJ2-2; TRBD1 matches at 7 bases. V lost 3 bases to trimming and J lost 3 bases; unmatched junction nucleotides: 5. Germline loops: CDR1 SGDLS, CDR2 YYNGEE. The CDR3 sequence is 15 residues long.